Given below is one T cell receptor beta chain in context. The record originates from a study of cytomegalovirus exposure and HLA in healthy donors. The PCR used 60 Vbeta and 13 Jbeta primers. Assay used: immunoSEQ multiplex PCR; TCRdb lists only in-frame clones, some missing. This repertoire shows 180,000 or so clones, 77% found once; its top ten account for around 3.4%. Sample: PBMCs. The sequence derives from a woman aged 60-75 years in good health and CMV-seropositive.

The CDR3 DNA follows: TGTGCCAGCAGCCCGACCTCGTCAGGAGCCAAAAACATTCAGTACTTC. It yields the protein CASSPTSSGAKNIQYF. The genes are TRBV7-3 and TRBJ2-4; no definite D call. Germline V gene lookup returns CDR1 SGHTA and CDR2 FQGTGA. With 5 bases removed from V and 0 bases from J, the gap between germline ends came to 14 bases. The CDR3 is 16 amino acids.